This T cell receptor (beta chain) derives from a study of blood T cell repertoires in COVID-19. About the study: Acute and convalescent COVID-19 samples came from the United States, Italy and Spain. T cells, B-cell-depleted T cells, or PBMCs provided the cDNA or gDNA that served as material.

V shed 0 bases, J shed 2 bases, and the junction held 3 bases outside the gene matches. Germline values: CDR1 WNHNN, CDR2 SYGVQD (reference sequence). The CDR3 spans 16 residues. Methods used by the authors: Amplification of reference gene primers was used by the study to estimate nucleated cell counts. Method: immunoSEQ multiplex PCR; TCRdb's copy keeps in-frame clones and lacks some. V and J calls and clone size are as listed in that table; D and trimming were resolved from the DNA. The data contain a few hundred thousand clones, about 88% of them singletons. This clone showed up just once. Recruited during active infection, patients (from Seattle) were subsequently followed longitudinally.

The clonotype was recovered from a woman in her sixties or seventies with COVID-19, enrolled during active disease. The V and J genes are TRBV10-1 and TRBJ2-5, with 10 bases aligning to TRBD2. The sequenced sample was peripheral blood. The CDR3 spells CASSESISGGQETQYF. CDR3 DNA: TGCGCCAGCAGTGAGTCGATTAGCGGGGGGCAAGAGACCCAGTACTTC.